This TCR beta chain was found in a study of siplizumab effects on memory and regulatory T cells. The protocol was immunoSEQ multiplex PCR, while the TCRdb copy is restricted to in-frame clones and leaves out a portion. The data contain tens of thousands of clones, about 90% of them singletons. CDR3 length equals 12 residues. V was pared by 4 bases and J by 7 bases, with 11 bases between. Per the germline V gene, CDR1 is SGHDT and CDR2 is YYEEEE. J is TRBJ1-2 and V is TRBV5-6; D is perhaps TRBD1 (5 bases). The clonotype comes from a human donor in good health. The sample taken for sequencing was CD8+ T cells sorted from blood. CDR3 nucleotides: TGTGCCAGCAGCCCCCTCCAGGGTGGCTACACCTTC. Residues: CASSPLQGGYTF.